This T cell receptor (beta chain) was observed in a study of blood T cell repertoires in COVID-19. Study-wide background: The United States, Italy and Spain provided the acute and convalescent COVID-19 samples.

This clone was seen at least ten times. The V and J ends lost 5 bases and 0 bases, in that order; junction bases with no gene match: 15. The CDR3 has 18 amino acids. Germline CDR1 MNHEY, CDR2 SMNVEV (reference sequence). Profiled with immunoSEQ multiplex PCR; TCRdb holds only in-frame clones, not every one. The sample lists some 160,000 clones, approximately 73% occurring once. The receptor comes from a man in his sixties with acute or convalescent COVID-19. The sequenced sample was peripheral blood. The chain recombines TRBV27 with TRBJ1-1; 7 bases agree with TRBD1. As DNA, the CDR3 is TGTGCCAGCAGTCCCATGGCAGGGGGACTGAGCATGAACACTGAAGCTTTCTTT. Protein: CASSPMAGGLSMNTEAFF.